This T cell receptor beta chain comes out of a study of beta chain features in type 1 diabetes (dated by TCRdb to 2017 to 2018). For context, the study as a whole: Patients and healthy donors did not differ in mean age, gender distribution, total cell number or subset yield. A total of approximately 110,000,000 sorted cells were examined across all samples, and a strong correlation was observed between cell number per subset and RNA yield. In the study, TCRB repertoires of sorted circulating CD4+ T cell subsets from recently diagnosed type 1 diabetes patients were compared with those of matched healthy donors. Naive and central memory subsets were obtained from all 30 or so donors, but regulatory and stem cell-like memory subsets were isolated from only 8 patients and roughly 8 healthy donors.

A few counts support this clone. The antigen it binds to is not known. Base qualities are not at hand, and no much larger clone is one base apart. The paper as a whole reports these results and caveats: At VDJ recombination sites, type 1 diabetes patients had fewer insertions and more deleted nucleotides, which implies abnormalities in thymic rearrangement. The naive, central memory and regulatory TCRB repertoires appeared to resemble one another more closely among patients than among healthy donors. PCR may preferentially amplify shorter templates, but because patient and control samples were amplified and corrected together, any resulting skew would affect both groups equally. Type 1 diabetes patients showed a moderate but significant shortening of TCRB CDR3 length in all four CD4+ subsets. Because small numbers of individuals were included in the HLA sub-analyses, any influence of HLA type on TCRB rearrangement was left unresolved. Because cDNA rather than genomic DNA was sequenced, highly expressing activated cells could have been over-represented, although no difference in activation and CD3 levels was found between groups.

Each donor gave one peripheral blood draw, averaging roughly 120 mL, which was collected into heparinised tubes. A BD FACSAria II was used to sort naive, central memory, regulatory and stem cell-like memory CD4+ T cells with a panel that included CD45RO, CCR7, CD25, CD127, CD95 and CD27. Purity was above 95% for every sorted population. PBMCs were separated immediately by Lymphoprep density gradient centrifugation and were stained directly, without being cultured. So that batch effects would be minimized, each experiment stained and sorted samples in pairs, pairing one healthy donor with one patient. The CDR3 runs 16 amino acids, cysteine and phenylalanine included. The sequence is cut down to CDR3 DNA, 48 bases in frame from base 1. V is cut back by 5 bases and J by 3 bases, with 12 bases in the junction unmatched. According to the germline V gene (reference sequence), CDR1 reads PRHDT and CDR2 reads FYEKMQ.

The entire isolated RNA was reverse transcribed using the High Capacity cDNA Reverse Transcription Kit, and thus expressed TCRB transcripts were sequenced. Deep immunoSEQ sequencing was performed on naive, central memory and regulatory T cell samples, with an average of roughly 3.5 million total reads per sample. Sorted cells were lysed in RLT buffer and RNA was extracted with DNase-treated RNeasy Micro or Mini kits, depending on cell number. Each cell subset was processed on its own to prevent cross-contamination, while patient and healthy donor samples were processed together. The immunoSEQ multiplex PCR was used to amplify TCRB sequences from cDNA, generating 87-bp fragments that spanned the CDR3 region. The amplicons were sequenced using the Illumina HiSeq platform. From the authors' description of their analysis: Synthetic template baselines were used to correct PCR bias computationally, reads within Hamming distance 2 were collapsed together, and singletons that could not be merged were discarded. Reads were aligned against IMGT so that V, D and J genes, CDR3 length and insertions or deletions at six rearrangement sites could be assigned. Within each subset, clonotype counts were normalized to the number of sorted cells before true diversity and Gini coefficients were calculated with the tcR R package. The overlap coefficient, calculated on TCRB nucleotide sequences, was used to measure repertoire sharing. TCRdb took over this immuneACCESS table, retaining in-frame rearrangements with V and J assigned. Such tables are incomplete; in checked studies, under half of the missing clones stem from an unresolved V gene, and the remainder is unexplained. V, J and clone size are those of that table, while D and trimming were read from the DNA. Across this sample there are under 350,000 clones, with 8% seen only once. The ten top clones hold 0.9% to 1.2% of the sample.

This TCR was sampled from a woman under 30 in good health. The V and J segments used are TRBV13 and TRBJ2-7; 8 junctional bases match TRBD1. Material: central memory CD4+ T cells from blood. The DNA is TGTGCCAGCAGCCCACTCGTCCAGGGGGCGGACTACGAGCAGTACTTC. This gives the protein CASSPLVQGADYEQYF.